The rows below give T cell receptor beta chains drawn from one sample of a study of blood T cell repertoires in COVID-19. The repertoire was sequenced with immunoSEQ multiplex PCR; TCRdb's copy has only in-frame clones and lacks some. The data contain about 150,000 clones, roughly four fifths of them singletons. The sequencing input was peripheral blood. These receptors were obtained from a woman aged 55-69 years with acute or convalescent COVID-19. The CDR3 runs from the conserved cysteine through the conserved F or W. The order of the fields is J gene, V gene, D gene, clone size, CDR3 DNA, CDR3 protein. D genes are given only for firm matches. Rows may omit the clone size; those that give it use once, few, many or a size class.

TRBJ1-2 TRBV25-1 - - TGTGCCAGCAGTGGACAGGTTAACTATGGCTACACCTTC CASSGQVNYGYTF
TRBJ2-2 TRBV6-5 TRBD2 - TGTGCCAGCAGCAAAACGACTAGCCCCGGGGAGCTGTTTTTT CASSKTTSPGELFF
TRBJ1-2 TRBV10-2 TRBD1 - TGCGCCAGCAAACCGGGACAGGACAACTATGGCTACACCTTC CASKPGQDNYGYTF
TRBJ1-2 TRBV10-3 - - TGTGCCATCAGTGAGCGGGACTTCTCTGGCTACACCTTC CAISERDFSGYTF
TRBJ1-3 TRBV27 TRBD1 - TGTGCCAGCAGTCCCTCGGGACAGCCTGGAAACACCATATATTTT CASSPSGQPGNTIYF
TRBJ1-2 TRBV5-1 - - TGCGCCAGCAGCCCGGGGATGCGTGGCTACACCTTC CASSPGMRGYTF
TRBJ2-2 TRBV3-1/TRBV3-2 - - TGTGCCAGCAGCCAAGCCTACGGGACCGGGGGCACCGGGGAGCTGTTTTTT CASSQAYGTGGTGELFF
TRBJ2-1 TRBV15 TRBD2 few TGTGCCATCTCTCCGGGGGGATCCCTCTACAATGAGCAGTTCTTC CAISPGGSLYNEQFF
TRBJ2-7 TRBV5-1 TRBD2 few TGCGCCAGCAGCAAAGTTTTGGGGGGGGACCCCTACGAGCAGTACTTC CASSKVLGGDPYEQYF
TRBJ1-4 TRBV6-5 - - TGTGCCAGCCGCCGTGGAGGGGTTAATGAAAAACTGTTTTTT CASRRGGVNEKLFF
TRBJ1-2 TRBV4-2 - - TGTGCCAGCAGCCCGAGGCAGGAGGGGAGGGCCTATGGCTACACCTTC CASSPRQEGRAYGYTF
TRBJ1-6 TRBV4-2 TRBD1 - TGTGCCAGCAGCCAAGATACAGGGGGGTATAATTCACCCCTCCACTTT CASSQDTGGYNSPLHF
TRBJ1-6 TRBV5-1 - - TGCGCCAGCAGCCAAACCACGGGTAATAATTCACCCCTCCACTTT CASSQTTGNNSPLHF
TRBJ2-1 TRBV9 - - TGTGCCAGCAGCGTAGGTTATCTATACAATGAGCAGTTCTTC CASSVGYLYNEQFF
TRBJ2-7 TRBV2 - - TGTGCCAGCAGTGAAGCGGGACTCCGCTACGAGCAGTACTTC CASSEAGLRYEQYF
TRBJ1-1 TRBV19 - - TGTGCCAGTAGACAGAACACTGAAGCTTTCTTT CASRQNTEAFF
TRBJ2-3 TRBV6-5 TRBD2 - TGTGCCAGCCTATGGGGAGCGGGGGGTAAAGATACGCAGTATTTT CASLWGAGGKDTQYF
TRBJ1-1 TRBV6-2/TRBV6-3 - few TGTGCCAGCAGTTATCAGGGGCCGAACACTGAAGCTTTCTTT CASSYQGPNTEAFF
TRBJ1-1 TRBV5-1 - once TGCGCCAGCAGCTTCGTCCCCAGGGGCCGCACTGAAGCTTTCTTT CASSFVPRGRTEAFF
TRBJ1-2 TRBV5-4 TRBD1 - TGTGCCAGCAGCTTCATCGAGGGACAGGGGGCTTTTGGCTACACCTTC CASSFIEGQGAFGYTF
TRBJ2-7 TRBV6-2/TRBV6-3 - - TGTGCCAGCAGCCCACTGGTTATGTACGAGCAGTACTTC CASSPLVMYEQYF
TRBJ2-1 TRBV6-5 - - TGTGCCAGCAGTTACTCTAACCAGGGTGACAATGAGCAGTTCTTC CASSYSNQGDNEQFF
TRBJ2-3 TRBV28 TRBD1 - TGTGCCAGCAGAACAGGGGGCACAGATACGCAGTATTTT CASRTGGTDTQYF
TRBJ2-5 TRBV7-6 - - TGTGCCAGCAGCTTAGGTGTAGGACAACAAGAGACCCAGTACTTC CASSLGVGQQETQYF
TRBJ1-4 TRBV19 - - TGTGCCAGTATCGACAGCCCGGGCGAAAAACTGTTTTTT CASIDSPGEKLFF
TRBJ1-2 TRBV5-1 - - TGCGCCAGCAGCCCGCGCACAGGAGCTAACTATGGCTACACCTTC CASSPRTGANYGYTF
TRBJ2-2 TRBV9 - - TGTGCCAGCAGCGTCTCATCCGGGGGGGAGCTGTTTTTT CASSVSSGGELFF
TRBJ1-3 TRBV5-1 TRBD1 few TGCGCCAGCAGCGGCGGGGACAGCTCTGGAAACACCATATATTTT CASSGGDSSGNTIYF
TRBJ1-5 TRBV23-1 - - TGCGCCAGCAGTCAATCGTGGAGGGGACTTATGTCCCAGCATTTT CASSQSWRGLMSQHF
TRBJ1-1 TRBV7-5 - - TGTGCCAGAAGCTACCCCGGACAGGGCTGGAACACTGAAGCTTTCTTT CARSYPGQGWNTEAFF
TRBJ1-1 TRBV19 - - TGTGCCAGTTCCTCCCTGGTGGGGGGGGGCACTGAAGCTTTCTTT CASSSLVGGGTEAFF
TRBJ2-2 TRBV11-2 - once TGTGCCAGCAGCCCCTCGGGCACCGGGGAGCTGTTTTTT CASSPSGTGELFF
TRBJ2-2 TRBV5-8 - - TGTGCCAGCAGCGTTGGACTTTACACCGGGGAGCTGTTTTTT CASSVGLYTGELFF
TRBJ2-1 TRBV27 - - TGTGCCAGCAGTGCTCCAAACAGGGCTGGTGTTGGCAATGAGCAGTTCTTC CASSAPNRAGVGNEQFF
TRBJ2-1 TRBV11-2 TRBD2 - TGTGCCAGCAGCACCAGACTAGCGGGCCCGTCTGGTGAGCAGTTCTTC CASSTRLAGPSGEQFF
TRBJ1-2 TRBV12-3/TRBV12-4 - - TGTGCCAGCAGTTTATGGCAGGGAAACGGCTACACCTTC CASSLWQGNGYTF
TRBJ1-2 TRBV7-9 TRBD1 - TGTGCCAGCAGCTTAGGGACAGGGCGCTATGGCTACACCTTC CASSLGTGRYGYTF
TRBJ1-2 TRBV6-1 TRBD1 - TGTGCCAGCAGTGAAGACGGGACAGGGGGTTACTATGGCTACACCTTC CASSEDGTGGYYGYTF
TRBJ2-3 TRBV19 - few TGTGCCAGTAGTATCCCTCTACTGGCAGATACGCAGTATTTT CASSIPLLADTQYF
TRBJ1-5 TRBV19 - - TGTGCCAGTAGTCCCGGGGGGGGGAGGAACCAGCCCCAGCATTTT CASSPGGGRNQPQHF
TRBJ1-4 TRBV18 TRBD1 - TGTGCCAGCTCACCACAACGACAGGGTAGTGAAAAACTGTTTTTT CASSPQRQGSEKLFF
TRBJ2-1 TRBV5-1 TRBD1 - TGCGCCAGCAGCTTGGTGCAGGGGGCGGGAAGGGATGAGCAGTTCTTC CASSLVQGAGRDEQFF
TRBJ2-7 TRBV9 TRBD1 - TGTGCCAGCAGCGTTGGACAGGGGGCCTACGAGCAGTACTTC CASSVGQGAYEQYF
TRBJ1-1 TRBV3-1/TRBV3-2 - few TGTGCCAGCAGCCAATACTTCGGACTTCAGAACACTGAAGCTTTCTTT CASSQYFGLQNTEAFF
TRBJ2-1 TRBV29-1 TRBD1 - TGCAGCGTTGAAGGTCCGACAGGGAGCGCCTACAATGAGCAGTTCTTC CSVEGPTGSAYNEQFF
TRBJ2-7 TRBV2 TRBD1 - TGTGCCAGCAGAATACCACCGGGACAGGGCCACGAGCAGTACTTC CASRIPPGQGHEQYF
TRBJ2-3 TRBV7-2 - - TGTGCCAGCAGCTTAGAGACTAGTCCCGGTACGCAGTATTTT CASSLETSPGTQYF
TRBJ2-1 TRBV7-9 TRBD1 - TGTGCCAGCGGACGACAGGGTTACAATGAGCAGTTCTTC CASGRQGYNEQFF
TRBJ1-2 TRBV27 - once TGTGCCAGCAGTTTATGGTCGGGTTTTAACTATGGCTACACCTTC CASSLWSGFNYGYTF
TRBJ1-5 TRBV7-8 - once TGTGCCAGCAGCGCACAGGGCAATCAGCCCCAGCATTTT CASSAQGNQPQHF
TRBJ1-3 TRBV4-2 - - TGTGCCAGCAGCCAAGATCTATACGTAGCTGGAAACACCATATATTTT CASSQDLYVAGNTIYF
TRBJ1-1 TRBV7-9 TRBD1 - TGTGCCAGCAGTTGGGGACAGGGACCTGAAGCTTTCTTT CASSWGQGPEAFF
TRBJ1-2 TRBV28 TRBD1 - TGTGCCAGCAGTCTTATACAGGGGTATGGCTACACCTTC CASSLIQGYGYTF
TRBJ2-7 TRBV6-5 - - TGTGCCAGCAGTTACCGACAGGACTACGAGCAGTACTTC CASSYRQDYEQYF
TRBJ1-5 TRBV19 - - TGTGCCAGTAGCAAGCGGGGTAACGATCAGCCCCAGCATTTT CASSKRGNDQPQHF
TRBJ1-2 TRBV12-3/TRBV12-4 - - TGTGCCAGCAGTGCTTTCCAGGGTAGTGGCTACACCTTC CASSAFQGSGYTF
TRBJ1-1 TRBV2 - few TGTGCCAGCAGGAAGGAGGGGCGGGCTGAAGCTTTCTTT CASRKEGRAEAFF
TRBJ1-3 TRBV18 - - TGTGCCAGCTCAGACAGTCCTGGAAACACCATATATTTT CASSDSPGNTIYF
TRBJ2-3 TRBV7-9 - - TGTGCCAGCAGCTTTCCCCCGGGGAGCGGCTCTAGCACAGATACGCAGTATTTT CASSFPPGSGSSTDTQYF
TRBJ2-3 TRBV4-2 TRBD2 - TGTGCCAGCAGCACCACAGCGGGGGGCTCAGATACGCAGTATTTT CASSTTAGGSDTQYF